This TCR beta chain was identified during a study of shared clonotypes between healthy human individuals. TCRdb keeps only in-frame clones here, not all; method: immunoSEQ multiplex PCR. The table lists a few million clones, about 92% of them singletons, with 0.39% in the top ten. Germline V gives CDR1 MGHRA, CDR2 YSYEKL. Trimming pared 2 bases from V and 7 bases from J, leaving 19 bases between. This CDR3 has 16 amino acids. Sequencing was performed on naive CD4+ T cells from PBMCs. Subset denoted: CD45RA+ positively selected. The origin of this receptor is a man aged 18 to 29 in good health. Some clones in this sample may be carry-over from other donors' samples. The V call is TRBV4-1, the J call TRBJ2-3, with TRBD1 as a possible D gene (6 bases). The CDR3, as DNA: TGCGCCAGCAGCCAAACGACAGGCCTTGGTGGGAATACGCAGTATTTT. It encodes CASSQTTGLGGNTQYF.